This TCR beta chain was documented in a study of blood T cell repertoires in COVID-19. This clone was picked up a small number of times. The table came from immunoSEQ multiplex PCR; TCRdb's copy has only in-frame clones and leaves some out. The sample lists 200,000 to 250,000 clones, around 90% seen once, with roughly 1.2% in the top ten. The CDR3 runs to 14 residues. Trimming left V 2 bases short and J 2 bases short, with 10 bases between. CDR1 MGHRA and CDR2 YSYEKL come from the germline V gene. Residents of about two dozen US areas, aged about 18 to 95 years, made up the participants. Clinical history as reported by participants underpinned cohort assignment. Cohort 3 recovered donors had two negative PCRs, clearance, or symptom resolution.

The rearrangement links TRBV4-1 to TRBJ2-7; D unclear. Specimen: PBMCs or T cells enriched from blood (not recorded which). The TCR originated in a man aged 30 to 45 who had recovered from COVID-19. The CDR3 sequence: CASSQPELTYEQYF. The CDR3 nucleotides read TGCGCCAGCAGCCAACCTGAACTAACCTACGAGCAGTACTTC.